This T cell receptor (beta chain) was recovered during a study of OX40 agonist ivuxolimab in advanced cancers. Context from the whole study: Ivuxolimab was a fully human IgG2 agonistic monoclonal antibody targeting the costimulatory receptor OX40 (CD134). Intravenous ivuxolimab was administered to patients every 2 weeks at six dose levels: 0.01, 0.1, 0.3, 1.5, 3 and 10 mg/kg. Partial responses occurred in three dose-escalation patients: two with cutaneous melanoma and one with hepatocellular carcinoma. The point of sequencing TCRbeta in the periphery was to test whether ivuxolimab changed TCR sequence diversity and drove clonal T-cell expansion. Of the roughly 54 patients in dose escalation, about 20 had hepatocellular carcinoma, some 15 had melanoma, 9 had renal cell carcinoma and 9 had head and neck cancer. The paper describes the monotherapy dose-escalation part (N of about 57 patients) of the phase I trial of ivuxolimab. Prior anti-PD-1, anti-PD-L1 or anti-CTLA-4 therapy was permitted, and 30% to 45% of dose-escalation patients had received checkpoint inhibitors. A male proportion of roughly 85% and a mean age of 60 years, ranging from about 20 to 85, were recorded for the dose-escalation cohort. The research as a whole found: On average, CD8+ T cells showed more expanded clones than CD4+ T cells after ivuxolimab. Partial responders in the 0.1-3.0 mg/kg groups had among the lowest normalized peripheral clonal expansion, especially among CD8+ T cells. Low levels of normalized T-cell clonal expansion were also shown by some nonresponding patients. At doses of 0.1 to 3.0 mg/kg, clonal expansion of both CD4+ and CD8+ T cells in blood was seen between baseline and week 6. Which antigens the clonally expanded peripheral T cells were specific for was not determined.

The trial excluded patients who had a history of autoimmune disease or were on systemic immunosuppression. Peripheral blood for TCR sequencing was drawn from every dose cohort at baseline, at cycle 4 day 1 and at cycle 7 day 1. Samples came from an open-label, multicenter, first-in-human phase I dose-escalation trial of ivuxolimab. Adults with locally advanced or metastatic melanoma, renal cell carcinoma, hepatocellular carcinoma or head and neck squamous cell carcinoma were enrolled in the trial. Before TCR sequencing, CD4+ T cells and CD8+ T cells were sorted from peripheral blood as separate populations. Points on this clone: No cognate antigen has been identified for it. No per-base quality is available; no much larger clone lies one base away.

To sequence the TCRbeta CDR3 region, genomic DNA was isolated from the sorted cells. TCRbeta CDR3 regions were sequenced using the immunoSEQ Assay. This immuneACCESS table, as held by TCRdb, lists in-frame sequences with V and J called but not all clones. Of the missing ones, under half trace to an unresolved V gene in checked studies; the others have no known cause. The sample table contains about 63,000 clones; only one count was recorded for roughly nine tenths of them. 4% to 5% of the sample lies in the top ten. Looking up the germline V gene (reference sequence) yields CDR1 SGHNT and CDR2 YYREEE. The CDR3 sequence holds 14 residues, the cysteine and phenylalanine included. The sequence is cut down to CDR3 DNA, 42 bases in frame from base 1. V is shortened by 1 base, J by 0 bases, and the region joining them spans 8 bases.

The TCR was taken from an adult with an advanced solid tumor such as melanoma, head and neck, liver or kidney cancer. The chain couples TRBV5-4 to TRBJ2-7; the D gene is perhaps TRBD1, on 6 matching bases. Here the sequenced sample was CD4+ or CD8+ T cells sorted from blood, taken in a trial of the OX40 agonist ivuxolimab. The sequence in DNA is TGTGCCAGCAGCTTGACAGGGAGCTCCTACGAGCAGTACTTC. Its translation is CASSLTGSSYEQYF.